The 2 T cell receptor beta chains given below trace back to one sample, sequenced in a study of blood T cell repertoires in COVID-19. Sequencing was performed with immunoSEQ multiplex PCR; in TCRdb, only in-frame clones are kept and a portion is missing. Of fewer than 350,000 clones in the sample, around 90% were seen once. The specimen was PBMCs or T cells enriched from blood (not recorded which). The source of these receptors is a man in his 60s who had recovered from COVID-19.

The chain recombines TRBV7-6 with TRBJ2-2; D may be TRBD2 (5 bases). Deletions cut 6 bases from V and 3 bases from J, with 11 bases between. The CDR3 sequence is 14 residues long. From germline, CDR1 is SGHVS and CDR2 FNYEAQ. CDR3: CASRYGLHTGELFF. The CDR3 DNA follows: TGTGCCAGCAGATACGGACTTCACACCGGGGAGCTGTTTTTT. Full variable domain (rest looked up from reference TRBV7-6 and TRBJ2-2): GAGVSQSPRYKVTKRGQDVALRCDPISGHVSLYWYRQALGQGPEFLTYFNYEAQQDKSGLPNDRFSAERPEGSISTLTIQRTEQRDSAMYRCASRYGLHTGELFFGEGSRLTVL.

The sample holds one count of this clone. The chain couples TRBV3-1 (or the pseudogene TRBV3-2) to TRBJ2-3; TRBD2 might be the D (6 bases). This CDR3 contains 15 residues. Germline CDR1 and CDR2: LGHDT and YNNKEL (reference sequence). V lost 2 bases to trimming and J lost 2 bases, with 11 bases between them. The CDR3 reads CASSQLSGFTDTQYF. For the CDR3, the DNA is TGTGCCAGCAGCCAACTTAGCGGATTCACAGATACGCAGTATTTT.